This entry is about one T cell receptor beta chain. The target antigen is unknown. Sequencing used immunoSEQ multiplex PCR; TCRdb keeps in-frame clones, though not all of them. The table has around 100,000 clones, 84% seen once. This CDR3 has 14 residues. CDR1 is SNHLY, CDR2 FYNNEI, per germline. V dropped 7 bases and J dropped 2; count of bases not matched to a gene: 5. Time point here: blood 4 weeks post-SBRT, at nephrectomy. This sample's treatment: 15 Gy SBRT to primary tumor, nephrectomy 4 weeks later. Nephrectomy followed 15 Gy stereotactic body radiation by 4 weeks. Clear cell pathology was present in this patient's renal cell carcinoma. The data derive from a study of radiation and T cells in renal cell carcinoma. Findings and limits, study-wide: In blood, top tumor clones expanded by 2 weeks, shrinking by 4. Baseline intratumoral clonotype presence is unknown without pretreatment biopsies.

V usage is TRBV2 and J usage is TRBJ2-1, with TRBD2 identical over 7 bases. Source: blood, taken from a patient whose treatment included radiotherapy and nephrectomy. This clonotype was obtained from a man aged 55 to 70 with renal cell carcinoma. The CDR3 is CASNTGTTYNEQFF. The CDR3 DNA follows: TGTGCCAGCAATACCGGGACTACCTACAATGAGCAGTTCTTC. The full variable domain, in which reference TRBV2 and TRBJ2-1 provide the parts outside the CDR3, is EPEVTQTPSHQVTQMGQEVILRCVPISNHLYFYWYRQILGQKVEFLVSFYNNEISEKSEIFDDQFSVERPDGSNFTLKIRSTKLEDSAMYFCASNTGTTYNEQFFGPGTRLTVL.